This T cell receptor (beta chain) was retrieved from a study of blood T cells in healthy people across ages. The wider study: Template switching caught about one barcoded beta molecule for each two T cells.

Combining a sample-barcoded 5' primer with a J-beta primer mix, a second PCR ran for 7 to 11 cycles. One entry per CDR3 protein, called by TCRdb with MiXCR from the 5' RACE reads. This table has roughly 1,800,000 distinct CDR3 sequences, roughly 49% appearing once. The CDR3 runs 15 residues. CDR1 is DFQATT, CDR2 SNEGSKA, per germline (reference sequence). The V end was cut by 1 base, the J end by 4 bases, with 16 bases between. Turning to this clonotype: Its antigen is unknown.

Study-wide findings and caveats: A roughly linear age-dependent decrease characterized TCR beta diversity per million T cells. CMV status of donors was unknown, possibly confounding expanded clonotype changes.

Sequencing input: blood. The chain carries TRBV20-1 and TRBJ1-1; D gene ambiguous. The clonotype was recovered from a middle-aged woman in good health. The CDR3 region has the DNA TGCAGTGCTAGAGGCCTCATAGTGGAGGGCACTGAAGCTTTCTTT. Translation gives CSARGLIVEGTEAFF.